Each of the 25 T cell receptor beta chains below was sequenced from the same sample in a study of vaccination and CD4 T cells after COVID-19. Oncomine TCR Beta short-read sequencing was applied to DNA from cultured CD4+ T cells. TCRdb used MiXCR to reprocess the PCR reads, holding one entry per CDR3 protein. The sample includes roughly 3,100 distinct CDR3 sequences, around 80% of them seen just once. Noted treatment: roughly 10-day PBMC culture with coronavirus spike peptide pools or control peptides (ViraFEST assay). These receptors lack a known antigen. The sequenced material came from CD4+ T cells from blood, cultured in vitro. The source is a human donor who had recovered from COVID-19.

V usage is TRBV19 and J usage is TRBJ2-2, with 11 bases aligning to TRBD1. The ends lost 2 bases at V and 5 bases at J; junction bases unmatched: 4. This CDR3 spans 16 amino acids. The germline V gene encodes CDR1 LNHDA and CDR2 SQIVND (reference sequence). The CDR3 reads CASSIRDRGRTGELFF. In DNA, the CDR3 is TGTGCCAGTAGTATAAGGGACAGGGGGAGGACCGGGGAGCTGTTTTTT.

This rearrangement joins TRBV19 to TRBJ2-3; D may match TRBD1 or TRBD2 (5 bases each). Trimming removed 3 bases from V and 6 bases from J, with 16 bases in between. Looked up from germline, CDR1 is LNHDA and CDR2 is SQIVND (reference sequence). The CDR3 extends over 15 amino acids. The CDR3 here is CASSIMGDQTDTQYF. The CDR3 DNA is TGTGCCAGTAGTATTATGGGGGACCAAACGGATACGCAGTATTTT.

The rearrangement links TRBV7-9 to TRBJ1-1; possible D gene TRBD1, 6 bases. The CDR3 has 16 amino acids. Germline CDR1 SEHNR, CDR2 FQNEAQ (reference sequence). V lost 5 bases, J lost 7 bases, and 23 bases lay in between. In nucleotides, the CDR3 is TGTGCCAGCAGCGATCTTTTCGGGACAAACAGTGATGAAGCTTTCTTT. Amino acid sequence: CASSDLFGTNSDEAFF.

The rearrangement links TRBV6-1 to TRBJ1-2; 10 bases match TRBD1. Germline V gene lookup returns CDR1 MNHNS and CDR2 SASEGT. The CDR3 contains 17 residues. Losses at the gene ends were 5 bases for V and 6 bases for J; bases not matched to a gene: 15. The CDR3 DNA sequence: TGTGCCAGCAGTCCCCTAGGGACAGGGGCAGGGCTTGATGGCTACACCTTC. Encoded protein: CASSPLGTGAGLDGYTF.

The J gene is TRBJ1-6, the V gene TRBV6-1; D remains ambiguous. Looked up from germline, CDR1 is MNHNS and CDR2 is SASEGT. Between the trimmed V and J ends, which lost 7 bases and 2 bases, there was a span of 6 bases. The CDR3 covers 13 residues. The CDR3 reads CASKTAYNSPLHF. The CDR3 DNA sequence: TGTGCCAGCAAGACCGCCTATAATTCACCCCTCCACTTT.

The CDR3 DNA reads TGTGCCAGCAGCTTAGGGTCCGGGACTTATACTGAAGCTTTCTTT. Translating it yields CASSLGSGTYTEAFF. The chain is built from TRBV7-9 and TRBJ1-1, with D perhaps TRBD1 (5 bases). The CDR3 runs to 15 residues. Trimming took off 1 base at V and 5 bases at J, with 14 bases between the two ends. Germline V lookup: CDR1 SEHNR, CDR2 FQNEAQ (reference sequence).

The count of this clonotype is one. CDR3 in DNA: TGTGCCAGCAGCCCCGCAGGAGGCAGGGCCATAGCTAACTATGGCTACACCTTC. Translated, it gives CASSPAGGRAIANYGYTF. The chain links TRBV7-9 to TRBJ1-2, with a possible D match to TRBD1 (5 bases). Germline V gives CDR1 SEHNR, CDR2 FQNEAQ (reference sequence). The CDR3 runs to 18 residues. Trimming left V 5 bases short and J 0 bases short, with 22 bases between. The variable domain in full, with the rest retrieved from reference TRBV7-9 and TRBJ1-2, is DTGVSQNPRHKITKRGQNVTFRCDPISEHNRLYWYRQTLGQGPEFLTYFQNEAQLEKSRLLSDRFSAERPKGSFSTLEIQRTEQGDSAMYLCASSPAGGRAIANYGYTFGSGTRLTVV.

The rearrangement links TRBV10-3 to TRBJ1-1; D might be TRBD1 (5 bases). V was trimmed by 10 bases and J by 1 base, leaving 16 bases between them. The CDR3 totals 14 residues. Germline CDR1 and CDR2: ENHRY and SYGVKD. CDR3 bases: TGTGCCAGCAGGGACGACAGTTCGAACACTGAAGCTTTCTTT. It encodes CASRDDSSNTEAFF.

The gene calls are TRBV7-8 and TRBJ1-2; D gene ambiguous. The germline V gene has CDR1 SGHVS and CDR2 FQNEAQ. The CDR3 sequence is 14 residues long. The V and J ends lost 4 bases and 0 bases respectively, with 9 bases between them. CDR3 coding DNA: TGTGCCAGCAGCTCAACCACAACTAACTATGGCTACACCTTC. It translates to CASSSTTTNYGYTF.

The rearrangement uses TRBV6-2 or TRBV6-3 and TRBJ1-1; D gene ambiguous. Germline V gene sequence: CDR1 MNHEY, CDR2 SVGEGT. With 1 base removed from V and 7 bases from J, the gap between germline ends came to 7 bases. There are 12 residues in the CDR3. For the CDR3, the DNA is TGTGCCAGCAGTTACTTATACAGTGAAGCTTTCTTT. This encodes CASSYLYSEAFF.

This chain uses TRBV4-1 with TRBJ1-6, with TRBD1 matching over 7 bases. The CDR3 has 16 residues. Germline V gene data show CDR1 as MGHRA and CDR2 as YSYEKL. The trim removed 0 bases at V and 10 bases at J, leaving 9 bases unmatched. DNA for the CDR3: TGCGCCAGCAGCCAAGAGACAGGGATTGTTGGATCACCCCTCCACTTT. Its protein is CASSQETGIVGSPLHF.

The rearrangement links TRBV27 to TRBJ2-7, with 8 bases lining up with TRBD1. This CDR3 region has 14 residues. The V gene end was trimmed by 6 bases and the J gene end by 4 bases; junction bases not matched to a gene: 8. Germline-derived CDR1 and CDR2 are MNHEY and SMNVEV (reference sequence). CDR3 in DNA: TGTGCCAGCAGGGCGTTGGACAGGGAGTACGAGCAGTACTTC. Protein: CASRALDREYEQYF.

V gene TRBV20-1 combines with J gene TRBJ1-2; 7 bases line up with TRBD1. The CDR3 sequence is 12 residues long. Germline V gives CDR1 DFQATT, CDR2 SNEGSKA (reference sequence). The V segment lost 6 bases and the J segment 2 bases; nucleotides outside the gene matches: 3. The CDR3 region has the DNA TGCAGTGCGGCGACAGGGAACTATGGCTACACCTTC. Residues: CSAATGNYGYTF.

The chain joins TRBV20-1 to TRBJ2-7; no clear D gene. The ends were cut back, 1 base at V and 3 bases at J, with 10 bases in the middle. Germline CDR1 DFQATT, CDR2 SNEGSKA (reference sequence). The CDR3 loop spans 13 amino acids. CDR3 DNA: TGCAGTGCTAGAGGAACGCAGTACTACGAGCAGTACTTC. The encoded protein is CSARGTQYYEQYF.

CDR3 bases: TGTGCCTCGCGGTTGAGCTCCTATAATTCACCCCTCCACTTT. Translation: CASRLSSYNSPLHF. The chain couples TRBV30 to TRBJ1-6; D gene ambiguous. V was trimmed by 7 bases and J by 0 bases, leaving 10 bases between them. The length of the CDR3 is 14 residues. The V gene's germline CDR1 is GTSNPN and CDR2 SVGIG (reference sequence).

The CDR3 is CASSDQGNYGYTF. CDR3 nucleotides: TGTGCCAGCAGTGATCAGGGGAACTATGGCTACACCTTC. The chain employs TRBV25-1 and TRBJ1-2; possible D gene TRBD1, 6 bases. Trimming left V 3 bases short and J 2 bases short, with 7 bases between. Germline V CDR1 and CDR2: MGHDK, SYGVNS. The CDR3 has 13 amino acids.

The V call is TRBV7-9, the J call TRBJ1-1; D might be TRBD1 (6 bases). The CDR3 is made up of 14 amino acids. CDR1 SEHNR and CDR2 FQNEAQ come from the germline V gene (reference sequence). The V end was cut by 5 bases, the J end by 1 base, with 11 bases between. The CDR3 reads CASSRQAPNTEAFF. The CDR3 DNA is TGTGCCAGCAGCCGACAGGCCCCGAACACTGAAGCTTTCTTT.

V usage is TRBV7-2 and J usage is TRBJ2-3; 8 bases align to TRBD2. This CDR3 has 14 residues. Germline-derived CDR1 and CDR2 are SGHTA and FQGNSA. The J segment lost 6 bases and the V segment lost 4 bases, leaving 6 bases of the junction unmatched. This CDR3 reads CASSYSGAGDTQYF. Written as DNA, the CDR3 is TGTGCCAGCAGCTATAGCGGGGCCGGGGATACGCAGTATTTT.

The CDR3 coding sequence is TGTGCCATCAGTGAGGAAACAGGGTTGGGTGGCTACACCTTC. The encoded protein is CAISEETGLGGYTF. V gene TRBV10-3 combines with J gene TRBJ1-2, with a possible D match to TRBD1 (6 bases). There are 14 residues in the CDR3. Trimming removed 2 bases from V and 7 bases from J, with 14 bases in between. The germline V gene encodes CDR1 ENHRY and CDR2 SYGVKD.

This chain links TRBV19 with TRBJ2-3, with no clear D. The ends were cut back, 5 bases at V and 6 bases at J, with 15 bases in the middle. Germline V CDR1 and CDR2: LNHDA, SQIVND (reference sequence). The CDR3 consists of 14 residues. The CDR3 loop is CASSAGIASDTQYF. The DNA of the CDR3 is TGTGCCAGTAGTGCCGGAATAGCCTCGGATACGCAGTATTTT.

V gene TRBV20-1 combines with J gene TRBJ1-2, with 9 bases that match TRBD1. Per the germline V gene, CDR1 is DFQATT and CDR2 is SNEGSKA (reference sequence). CDR3 length equals 16 residues. The V segment lost 3 bases and the J segment 6 bases; nucleotides outside the gene matches: 14. The CDR3 region has the DNA TGCAGTGCTAGCCAGTCCCGGGACAGGGCGGGTAATGGCTACACCTTC. This gives the protein CSASQSRDRAGNGYTF.

The chain employs TRBV30 and TRBJ1-5; possibly TRBD1 for D (6 bases). This CDR3 contains 14 residues. Trimming stripped 3 bases from V and 6 bases from J, with 15 bases between. Per the germline V gene, CDR1 is GTSNPN and CDR2 is SVGIG (reference sequence). In DNA form, the CDR3 reads TGTGCCTGGAGGGGAAAGGGGGGGGGTCAGCCCCAGCATTTT. Protein product: CAWRGKGGGQPQHF. Based on the CDR3 plus reference TRBV30 and TRBJ1-5, the full variable domain is SQTIHQWPATLVQPVGSPLSLECTVEGTSNPNLYWYRQAAGRGLQLLFYSVGIGQISSEVPQNLSASRPQDRQFILSSKKLLLSDSGFYLCAWRGKGGGQPQHFGDGTRLSIL.

This chain links TRBV20-1 with TRBJ1-2, with a weak D call TRBD1 (6 bases). The germline V gene has CDR1 DFQATT and CDR2 SNEGSKA (reference sequence). The CDR3 consists of 18 residues. Trimming removed 2 bases from V and 0 bases from J, with 22 bases in between. The CDR3 region has the DNA TGCAGTGCTAGATCCCACGGGACACCTTACACCGCTAACTATGGCTACACCTTC. This codes for CSARSHGTPYTANYGYTF.

The rearrangement links TRBV4-2 to TRBJ1-2; the D is unclear. V was pared by 1 base and J by 8 bases, with 8 bases between. The length of the CDR3 is 12 residues. Germline CDR1 is LGHNA and CDR2 is YNFKEQ. CDR3: CASSQGKVGYTF. CDR3 bases: TGTGCCAGCAGCCAAGGCAAAGTGGGCTACACCTTC.

The V call is TRBV7-2, the J call TRBJ2-7; a possible D gene is TRBD1 (5 bases). Trimming pared 4 bases from V and 2 bases from J, leaving 15 bases between. The CDR3 is 15 residues long. Germline loops: CDR1 SGHTA, CDR2 FQGNSA. CDR3 loop: CASSSQDGRPYEQYF. For the CDR3, the DNA is TGTGCCAGCAGCTCACAGGACGGCCGCCCCTACGAGCAGTACTTC.